The 29 T cell receptor beta chains below all came from one sample that was sequenced in a study of shared clonotypes between healthy human individuals. Sequenced by immunoSEQ multiplex PCR; TCRdb stores in-frame clones only, minus some. This sample yields around 2.5 million clones, of which 90% to 95% are seen a single time; approximately 0.36% belongs to the top ten. Sequencing was done on a sample of naive CD4+ T cells from PBMCs. The subset here: CD45RA+ positively selected. The receptors were sampled from a man aged 18 to 30 in good health. Some clones in this sample may be carry-over from other donors' samples.

The rearrangement uses TRBV4-1 and TRBJ2-5; 8 bases are a match to TRBD1. The trim removed 4 bases at V and 1 base at J, leaving 8 bases unmatched. Germline V gene data show CDR1 as MGHRA and CDR2 as YSYEKL. The CDR3 is made up of 16 amino acids. CDR3 in amino acids: CASSRYRGVPQETQYF. DNA for the CDR3: TGCGCCAGCAGCCGATACAGGGGGGTGCCCCAAGAGACCCAGTACTTC.

A remark on this clone: The same CDR3 can be traced to other DNA sequences in this sample. The V and J genes are TRBV5-1 and TRBJ1-5; D uncertain. V lost 0 bases, J lost 7 bases, and 11 bases lay in between. Germline V gene data show CDR1 as SGHRS and CDR2 as YFSETQ. The CDR3 spans 14 residues. The CDR3 sequence: CASSLGGLGQPQHF. The CDR3 DNA is TGCGCCAGCAGCTTGGGCGGATTGGGACAGCCCCAGCATTTT.

In this sample, this clone turned up once. Other DNA sequences in the sample encode the same CDR3. The chain combines TRBV7-6 with TRBJ2-7; 7 bases agree with TRBD1. The CDR3 loop spans 14 amino acids. Germline V gives CDR1 SGHVS, CDR2 FNYEAQ. J lost 3 bases, V lost 3 bases, and 5 bases had no gene match. CDR3: CASSLVGDSYEQYF. The CDR3 DNA sequence: TGTGCCAGCAGCTTGGTTGGGGACAGCTACGAGCAGTACTTC. Combining the CDR3 with reference TRBV7-6 and TRBJ2-7 gives the whole variable domain GAGVSQSPRYKVTKRGQDVALRCDPISGHVSLYWYRQALGQGPEFLTYFNYEAQQDKSGLPNDRFSAERPEGSISTLTIQRTEQRDSAMYRCASSLVGDSYEQYFGPGTRLTVT.

This chain uses TRBV18 with TRBJ1-4; D is possibly TRBD1 (6 bases). Germline lookup yields CDR1 KGHSH and CDR2 LQKENI. This CDR3 has 14 residues. V was cut by 5 bases and J by 8 bases, with 15 bases left in between. As DNA, the CDR3 is TGTGCCAGCTCAGCGGACAGCGGGAAGGAAAAACTGTTTTTT. Residues: CASSADSGKEKLFF.

The V gene is TRBV18, the J gene TRBJ2-7; TRBD1 matches 11 bases. V shed 4 bases and J 2 bases; nucleotides not matched to a gene: 4. This CDR3 comprises 15 residues. Germline lookup yields CDR1 KGHSH and CDR2 LQKENI. This CDR3 is CASSQPGQGAYEQYF. CDR3 sequence (DNA): TGTGCCAGCTCACAACCGGGACAGGGGGCCTACGAGCAGTACTTC.

CDR3 nucleotides: TGTGCCAGCAGCTTGGGCGTTTCCTATGGCTACACCTTC. It codes for CASSLGVSYGYTF. V gene TRBV5-6 combines with J gene TRBJ1-2; D is unclear. The V gene lost 0 bases and the J gene lost 4 bases, with 7 bases spanning the gap. CDR3 length: 13 residues. Germline-derived CDR1 and CDR2 are SGHDT and YYEEEE.

Written as DNA, the CDR3 is TGCGCCAGCCATGAAGGGGCGACTAATGAAAAACTGTTTTTT. Translated: CASHEGATNEKLFF. J is TRBJ1-4 and V is TRBV5-1; D might be TRBD1 (5 bases). V was clipped by 7 bases and J by 2 bases, with 12 bases between them. Germline V gene data show CDR1 as SGHRS and CDR2 as YFSETQ. This CDR3 region has 14 residues.

The J gene is TRBJ2-7, the V gene TRBV19; D might be TRBD1 (6 bases). This CDR3 comprises 13 residues. Germline CDR1 is LNHDA and CDR2 is SQIVND (reference sequence). The germline V and J ends were trimmed by 5 bases and 2 bases, with 10 bases remaining between them. The DNA for the CDR3 is TGTGCCAGTAGTCACAGGGAGACCTACGAGCAGTACTTC. Encoded protein: CASSHRETYEQYF.

This chain uses TRBV13 with TRBJ1-1; D not resolved. V lost 5 bases to trimming and J lost 1 base, with 8 bases between them. Germline lookup yields CDR1 PRHDT and CDR2 FYEKMQ (reference sequence). This CDR3 region has 13 residues. The CDR3 DNA is TGTGCCAGCAGCCGTTTCTGGAACACTGAAGCTTTCTTT. Translated: CASSRFWNTEAFF.

This chain uses TRBV2 with TRBJ2-7, with 8 bases aligning to TRBD1. Germline V gene data show CDR1 as SNHLY and CDR2 as FYNNEI. The trim removed 5 bases at V and 3 bases at J, leaving 6 bases unmatched. The CDR3 runs 14 residues. CDR3 sequence reads: CASSNRGYNYEQYF. The CDR3 DNA reads TGTGCCAGCAGTAACAGGGGGTATAACTACGAGCAGTACTTC.

J is TRBJ2-2 and V is TRBV7-9; possibly TRBD1 or TRBD2 for D (5 bases each). CDR1 and CDR2 from the germline V gene are SEHNR and FQNEAQ (reference sequence). CDR3 size: 19 residues. V dropped 0 bases and J dropped 5 bases, with 22 bases sitting between them. CDR3 DNA sequence: TGTGCCAGCAGCTTAGCGACGGGGCGGATCGGCGCGAGAACCGGGGAGCTGTTTTTT. It specifies CASSLATGRIGARTGELFF.

This chain uses TRBV4-1 with TRBJ1-2; 7 positions match TRBD1. CDR1 and CDR2 from the germline V gene are MGHRA and YSYEKL. Trimming at V came to 2 bases and at J to 4 bases, leaving 10 bases not matched to a gene. CDR3 length: 16 residues. In DNA form, the CDR3 reads TGCGCCAGCAGCCAAACCTTCAGGGGGGACGCCTATGGCTACACCTTC. It translates to CASSQTFRGDAYGYTF.

The chain recombines TRBV7-9 with TRBJ2-5, with a tentative D call TRBD1 (6 bases). Trimming stripped 4 bases from V and 2 bases from J, with 8 bases between. CDR3 length: 13 amino acids. Germline CDR1 SEHNR, CDR2 FQNEAQ (reference sequence). Written as DNA, the CDR3 is TGTGCCAGCAGCTACAGGGTACAAGAGACCCAGTACTTC. Translation gives CASSYRVQETQYF.

The V and J genes are TRBV2 and TRBJ1-4; TRBD1 matches at 8 bases. J was trimmed by 7 bases and V by 5 bases; bases with no gene match: 12. CDR1 and CDR2 (germline): SNHLY, FYNNEI. The CDR3 has 16 amino acids. The CDR3 DNA is TGTGCCAGCAGTCTCCAAGGGACAGGACAAGGTGAAAAACTGTTTTTT. Translating it yields CASSLQGTGQGEKLFF.

This clone was seen a single time. The V call is TRBV2, the J call TRBJ1-4, with D perhaps matching TRBD1 (5 bases). This CDR3 is built from 17 residues. V was pared by 6 bases and J by 0 bases, with 17 bases between. Germline values: CDR1 SNHLY, CDR2 FYNNEI. The CDR3 protein is CASSDRGPTATNEKLFF. In nucleotides, the CDR3 is TGTGCCAGCAGCGATCGGGGACCGACCGCAACTAATGAAAAACTGTTTTTT.

This sequence joins TRBV5-1 and TRBJ2-7; 7 nucleotides agree with TRBD2. CDR3 length: 15 amino acids. Germline V gene data show CDR1 as SGHRS and CDR2 as YFSETQ. Trimming took 0 bases from V and 3 from J; bases not matched to a gene: 6. DNA of the CDR3: TGCGCCAGCAGCTTGGATACTAGCGCTGGCTACGAGCAGTACTTC. It translates to CASSLDTSAGYEQYF.

CDR3: CSSGTQYF. In DNA, the CDR3 is TGCAGCAGTGGGACCCAGTACTTC. This rearrangement joins TRBV29-1 to TRBJ2-5; unclear D gene. CDR1 and CDR2 from the germline V gene are SQVTM and ANQGSEA. The length of the CDR3 is 8 residues. Trimming removed 8 bases at V and 7 bases at J, with 5 bases between. The complete variable domain, with remaining parts taken from reference TRBV29-1 and TRBJ2-5, reads SAVISQKPSRDICQRGTSLTIQCQVDSQVTMMFWYRQQPGQSLTLIATANQGSEATYESGFVIDKFPISRPNLTFSTLTVSNMSPEDSSIYLCSSGTQYFGPGTRLLVL.

This chain connects TRBV10-3 to TRBJ2-7; TRBD1 aligns across 8 bases. The CDR3 sequence is 12 residues long. Germline loops: CDR1 ENHRY, CDR2 SYGVKD. The V segment lost 10 bases and the J segment 1 base; nucleotides outside the gene matches: 3. In nucleotides, the CDR3 is TGTGCCACGGGGACAGGATCCTACGAGCAGTACTTC. It yields the protein CATGTGSYEQYF.

Ten or more counts support this clone. The chain is built from TRBV2 and TRBJ1-5; D is unresolved. V lost 6 bases to trimming and J lost 0 bases, with 12 bases between them. There are 15 residues in the CDR3. Germline CDR1 reads SNHLY; CDR2 reads FYNNEI. The CDR3: CASRETEYSNQPQHF. CDR3 coding DNA: TGTGCCAGCAGAGAGACGGAGTATAGCAATCAGCCCCAGCATTTT.

V and J are TRBV9 and TRBJ2-1, with TRBD1 matching over 9 bases. Germline V gene lookup returns CDR1 SGDLS and CDR2 YYNGEE. V lost 9 bases and J lost 9; bases outside the gene matches: 10. This CDR3 contains 13 residues. The DNA for the CDR3 is TGTGCCATGGGTGGGACAGGGTTAACTGAGCAGTTCTTC. This codes for CAMGGTGLTEQFF.

The chain has TRBV9 and TRBJ2-2; D perhaps matches TRBD1 (6 bases). Germline values: CDR1 SGDLS, CDR2 YYNGEE. This CDR3 contains 13 residues. Trimming left V 4 bases short and J 7 bases short, with 11 bases between. The CDR3 is CASSKQGIGELFF. The CDR3, as DNA: TGTGCCAGCAGCAAACAGGGCATCGGGGAGCTGTTTTTT.

The CDR3 region is CASSQVGTGGYEQYF. The CDR3 DNA reads as TGTGCCAGCAGCCAAGTGGGGACAGGCGGCTACGAGCAGTACTTC. V gene TRBV14 combines with J gene TRBJ2-7, with 8 bases matching TRBD1. Germline V gene lookup returns CDR1 SGHDN and CDR2 FVKESK. Trimming took 1 base from V and 3 from J; bases not matched to a gene: 5. The CDR3 covers 15 residues. The full variable domain, completed using reference TRBV14 and TRBJ2-7, is EAGVTQFPSHSVIEKGQTVTLRCDPISGHDNLYWYRRVMGKEIKFLLHFVKESKQDESGMPNNRFLAERTGGTYSTLKVQPAELEDSGVYFCASSQVGTGGYEQYFGPGTRLTVT.

V is TRBV4-2 and J is TRBJ1-2; D not resolved. The CDR3 is 15 residues long. Per germline, CDR1 LGHNA and CDR2 YNFKEQ. Trimming pared 0 bases from V and 1 base from J, leaving 9 bases between. The CDR3 DNA is TGTGCCAGCAGCCAAGATTCCGGCGGTAACTATGGCTACACCTTC. Its protein product is CASSQDSGGNYGYTF.

This sequence joins TRBV7-3 and TRBJ2-3; the D gene is possibly TRBD2 (6 bases). The germline V gene encodes CDR1 SGHTA and CDR2 FQGTGA. The CDR3 contains 18 residues. Trimming pared 5 bases from V and 0 bases from J, leaving 21 bases between. CDR3: CASSPRSSGRTSTDTQYF. The CDR3 DNA reads TGTGCCAGCAGCCCGAGGAGTTCGGGGAGGACTAGCACAGATACGCAGTATTTT.

V is TRBV27 and J is TRBJ2-7, with 13 bases identical to TRBD2. Trimming took 5 bases from V and 3 from J; bases not matched to a gene: 1. The CDR3 spans 14 residues. Germline values: CDR1 MNHEY, CDR2 SMNVEV (reference sequence). DNA of the CDR3: TGTGCCAGCAGTAGGACTAGCGGGAGCTACGAGCAGTACTTC. Translation: CASSRTSGSYEQYF.

About this clone itself: The same CDR3 also results from other DNA sequences found in this sample. This chain uses TRBV29-1 with TRBJ1-1; D is uncertain. Germline CDR1 reads SQVTM; CDR2 reads ANQGSEA. With 3 bases removed from V and 2 bases from J, the gap between germline ends came to 4 bases. The CDR3 covers 11 residues. Here the CDR3 DNA reads TGCAGCGTTGAGGGTAACACTGAAGCTTTCTTT. Protein sequence: CSVEGNTEAFF.

V and J are TRBV27 and TRBJ1-6, with D maybe TRBD1 (5 bases). The ends were cut back, 2 bases at V and 9 bases at J, with 11 bases in the middle. In germline, CDR1 is MNHEY, CDR2 SMNVEV (reference sequence). This CDR3 is 14 amino acids long. CDR3 bases: TGTGCCAGCAGTTTAGCCCAGGGAGCTTCACCCCTCCACTTT. Residues: CASSLAQGASPLHF.

The rearrangement joins TRBV25-1 to TRBJ2-7; D is undetermined. The CDR3 is 11 amino acids. V lost 5 bases, J lost 2 bases, and 4 bases lay in between. CDR1 MGHDK and CDR2 SYGVNS come from the germline V gene. CDR3 nucleotide sequence: TGTGCCAGCAGTTCTACCTACGAGCAGTACTTC. Amino acid sequence: CASSSTYEQYF.

This clone has just one count. The gene calls are TRBV5-1 and TRBJ2-3, with D possibly matching TRBD1 (6 bases). The CDR3 runs to 14 residues. Germline V gene sequence: CDR1 SGHRS, CDR2 YFSETQ. V shed 1 base and J shed 5 bases, with 11 bases lying between them. CDR3 sequence (DNA): TGCGCCAGCAGCTTGAGTAAAGGGGGAGATACGCAGTATTTT. This gives the protein CASSLSKGGDTQYF.